The T cell receptor (beta chain) described here comes from a study of blood T cell repertoires in COVID-19. Per the original data handling: It was from reference gene primer amplification that nucleated cell counts were estimated. TCRdb keeps only in-frame clones here, not all; method: immunoSEQ multiplex PCR. The DNA gave D and trimming, while V, J and clone size come from that table. Among around 180,000 clones listed, 84% were seen once. The germline V and J ends were trimmed by 4 bases and 12 bases, with 13 bases remaining between them. The CDR3 consists of 13 residues. CDR1 and CDR2 from the germline V gene are SNHLY and FYNNEI.

The chain couples TRBV2 to TRBJ2-6, with TRBD2 as a possible D gene (6 bases). The origin of this receptor is a human donor in a cohort sampled during active COVID-19. Sequences were obtained from peripheral blood. CDR3 nucleotide sequence: TGTGCCAGCAGTGTCGGAGGGGCGGGCGTCCTGACTTTC. It encodes CASSVGGAGVLTF.